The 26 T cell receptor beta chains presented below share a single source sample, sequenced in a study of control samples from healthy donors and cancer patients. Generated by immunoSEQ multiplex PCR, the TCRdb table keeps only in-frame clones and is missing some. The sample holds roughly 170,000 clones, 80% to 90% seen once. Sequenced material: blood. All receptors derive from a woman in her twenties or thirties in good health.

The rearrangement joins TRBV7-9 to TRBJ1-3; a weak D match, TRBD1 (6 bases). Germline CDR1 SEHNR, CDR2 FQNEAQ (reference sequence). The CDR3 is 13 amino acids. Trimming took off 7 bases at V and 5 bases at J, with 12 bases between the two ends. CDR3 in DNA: TGTGCCAGCATAGGGGGGCTTCGAAACACCATATATTTT. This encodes CASIGGLRNTIYF.

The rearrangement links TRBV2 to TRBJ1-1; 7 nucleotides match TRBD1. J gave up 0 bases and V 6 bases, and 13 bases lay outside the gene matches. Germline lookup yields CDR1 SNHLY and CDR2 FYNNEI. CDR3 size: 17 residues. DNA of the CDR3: TGTGCCAGCAGGAGGGAGCAGGGGGTAGGGTTGAACACTGAAGCTTTCTTT. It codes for CASRREQGVGLNTEAFF.

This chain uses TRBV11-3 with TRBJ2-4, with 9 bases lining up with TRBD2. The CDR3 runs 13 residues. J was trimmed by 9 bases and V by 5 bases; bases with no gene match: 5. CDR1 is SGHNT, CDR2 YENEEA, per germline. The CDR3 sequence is CASSRGREGIQYF. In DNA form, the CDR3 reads TGTGCCAGCAGCCGCGGGAGGGAGGGCATTCAGTACTTC. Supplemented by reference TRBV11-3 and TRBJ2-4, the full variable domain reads EAGVVQSPRYKIIEKKQPVAFWCNPISGHNTLYWYLQNLGQGPELLIRYENEEAVDDSQLPKDRFSAERLKGVDSTLKIQPAELGDSAVYLCASSRGREGIQYFGAGTRLSVL.

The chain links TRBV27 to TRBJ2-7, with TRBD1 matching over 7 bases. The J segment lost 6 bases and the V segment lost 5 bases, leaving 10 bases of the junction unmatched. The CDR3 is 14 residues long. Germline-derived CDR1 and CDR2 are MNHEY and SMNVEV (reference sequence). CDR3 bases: TGTGCCAGCAGTAAGACAGGGTCGGCCATCGAGCAGTACTTC. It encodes CASSKTGSAIEQYF.

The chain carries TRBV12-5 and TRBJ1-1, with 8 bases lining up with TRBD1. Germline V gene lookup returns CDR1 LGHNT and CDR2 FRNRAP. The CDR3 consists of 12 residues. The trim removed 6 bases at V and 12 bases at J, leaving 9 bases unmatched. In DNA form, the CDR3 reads TGTGCTAGTGGATCGTCCTCAGGGGGCACTTTCTTT. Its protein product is CASGSSSGGTFF.

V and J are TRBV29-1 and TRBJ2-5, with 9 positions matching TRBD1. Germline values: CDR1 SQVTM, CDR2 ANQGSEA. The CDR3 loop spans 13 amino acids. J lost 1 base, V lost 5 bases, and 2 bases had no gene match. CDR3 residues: CSVSTGGQETQYF. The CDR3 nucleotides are TGCAGCGTTTCGACAGGGGGCCAAGAGACCCAGTACTTC.

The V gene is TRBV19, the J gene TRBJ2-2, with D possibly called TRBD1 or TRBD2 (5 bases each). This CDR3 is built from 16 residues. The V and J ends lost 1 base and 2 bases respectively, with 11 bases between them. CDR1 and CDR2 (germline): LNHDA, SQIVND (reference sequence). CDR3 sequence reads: CASSIAGPTNTGELFF. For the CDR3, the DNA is TGTGCCAGTAGTATAGCGGGACCTACAAACACCGGGGAGCTGTTTTTT.

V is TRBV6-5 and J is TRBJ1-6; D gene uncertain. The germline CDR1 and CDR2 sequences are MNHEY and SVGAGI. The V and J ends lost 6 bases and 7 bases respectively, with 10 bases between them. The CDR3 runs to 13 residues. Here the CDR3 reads CASSSTPNSPLHF. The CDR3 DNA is TGTGCCAGCAGCAGCACGCCAAATTCACCCCTCCACTTT.

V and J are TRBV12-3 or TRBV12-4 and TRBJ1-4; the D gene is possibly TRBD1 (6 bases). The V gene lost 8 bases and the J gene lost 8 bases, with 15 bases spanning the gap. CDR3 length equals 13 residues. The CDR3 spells CASGPGTLEKLFF. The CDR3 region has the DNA TGTGCCAGCGGTCCCGGGACATTGGAAAAACTGTTTTTT.

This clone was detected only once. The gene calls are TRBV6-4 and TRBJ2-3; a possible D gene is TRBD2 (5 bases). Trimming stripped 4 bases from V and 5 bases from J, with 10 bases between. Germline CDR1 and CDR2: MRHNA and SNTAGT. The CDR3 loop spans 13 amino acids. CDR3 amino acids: CASSVDRGDTQYF. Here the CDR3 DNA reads TGTGCCAGCAGTGTCGATCGGGGAGATACGCAGTATTTT.

In DNA, the CDR3 is TGTGCCAGCAGGCCCCCCGCACGACAGGGGGATCAGCCCCAGCATTTT. Translation gives CASRPPARQGDQPQHF. The V gene is TRBV28, the J gene TRBJ1-5, with 9 bases identical to TRBD1. The CDR3 is made up of 16 amino acids. Germline CDR1 reads MDHEN; CDR2 reads SYDVKM. V was pared by 6 bases and J by 5 bases, with 11 bases of the junction left unmatched.

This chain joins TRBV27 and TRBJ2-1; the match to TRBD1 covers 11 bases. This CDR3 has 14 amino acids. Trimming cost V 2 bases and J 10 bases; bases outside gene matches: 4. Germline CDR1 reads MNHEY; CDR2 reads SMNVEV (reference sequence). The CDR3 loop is CASSLGQGAREQFF. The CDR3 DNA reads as TGTGCCAGCAGTTTAGGACAGGGGGCGAGGGAGCAGTTCTTC.

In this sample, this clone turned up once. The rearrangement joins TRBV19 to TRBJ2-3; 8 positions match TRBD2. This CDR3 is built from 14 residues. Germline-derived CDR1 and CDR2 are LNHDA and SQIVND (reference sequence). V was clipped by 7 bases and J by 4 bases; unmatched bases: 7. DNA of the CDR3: TGTGCCAGTACTGAAGCGGGAGAGGCAGATACGCAGTATTTT. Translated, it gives CASTEAGEADTQYF.

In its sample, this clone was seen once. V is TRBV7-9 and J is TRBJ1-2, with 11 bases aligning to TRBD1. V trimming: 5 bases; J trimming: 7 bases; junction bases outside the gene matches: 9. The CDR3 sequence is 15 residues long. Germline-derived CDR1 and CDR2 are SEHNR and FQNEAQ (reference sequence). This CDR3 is CASSPWGQGVFGYTF. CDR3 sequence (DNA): TGTGCCAGCAGCCCATGGGGACAGGGGGTCTTTGGCTACACCTTC.

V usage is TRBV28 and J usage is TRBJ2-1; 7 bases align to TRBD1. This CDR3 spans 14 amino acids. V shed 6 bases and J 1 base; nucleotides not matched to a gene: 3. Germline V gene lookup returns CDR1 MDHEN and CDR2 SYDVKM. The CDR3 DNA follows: TGTGCCAGCAGCGAGACAGGGTCCTACAATGAGCAGTTCTTC. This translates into CASSETGSYNEQFF.

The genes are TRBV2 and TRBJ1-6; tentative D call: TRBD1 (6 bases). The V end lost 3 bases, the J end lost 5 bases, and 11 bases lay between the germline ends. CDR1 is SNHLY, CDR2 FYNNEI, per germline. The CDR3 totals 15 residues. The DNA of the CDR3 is TGTGCCAGCAGTGACAGGGGCTTCAATAATTCACCCCTCCACTTT. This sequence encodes CASSDRGFNNSPLHF.

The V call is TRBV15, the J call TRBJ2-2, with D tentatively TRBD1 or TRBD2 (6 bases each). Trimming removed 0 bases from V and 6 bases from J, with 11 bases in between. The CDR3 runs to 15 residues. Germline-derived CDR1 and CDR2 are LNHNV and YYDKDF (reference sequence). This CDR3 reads CATSRDFGGPGELFF. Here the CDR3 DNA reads TGTGCCACCAGCAGAGATTTCGGGGGCCCCGGGGAGCTGTTTTTT.

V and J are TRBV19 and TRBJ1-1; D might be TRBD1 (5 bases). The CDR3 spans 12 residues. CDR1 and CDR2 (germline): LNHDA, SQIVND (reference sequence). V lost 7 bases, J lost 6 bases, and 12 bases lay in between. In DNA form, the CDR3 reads TGTGCCAGTAAAAAGGGGTCCGCTGAAGCTTTCTTT. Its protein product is CASKKGSAEAFF.

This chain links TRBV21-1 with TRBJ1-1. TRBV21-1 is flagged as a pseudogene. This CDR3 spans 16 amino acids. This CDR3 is CASSRSLGERPTEAFF. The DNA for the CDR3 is TGTGCCAGCAGCCGAAGCCTGGGGGAACGACCTACTGAAGCTTTCTTT.

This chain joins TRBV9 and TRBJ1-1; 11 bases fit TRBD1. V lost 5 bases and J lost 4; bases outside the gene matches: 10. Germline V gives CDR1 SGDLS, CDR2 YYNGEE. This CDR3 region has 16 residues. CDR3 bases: TGTGCCAGCAGTGACGCCGGACAGGGGGCCGGCACTGAAGCTTTCTTT. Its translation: CASSDAGQGAGTEAFF.

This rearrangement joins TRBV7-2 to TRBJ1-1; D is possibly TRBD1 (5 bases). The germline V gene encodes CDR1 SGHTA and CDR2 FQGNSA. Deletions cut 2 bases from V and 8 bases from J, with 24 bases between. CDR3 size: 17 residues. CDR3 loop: CASSLRYTGTGVIEAFF. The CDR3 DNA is TGTGCCAGCAGCTTACGTTACACCGGGACCGGCGTAATCGAAGCTTTCTTT. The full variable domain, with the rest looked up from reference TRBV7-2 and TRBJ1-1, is GAGVSQSPSNKVTEKGKDVELRCDPISGHTALYWYRQSLGQGLEFLIYFQGNSAPDKSGLPSDRFSAERTGGSVSTLTIQRTQQEDSAVYLCASSLRYTGTGVIEAFFGQGTRLTVV.

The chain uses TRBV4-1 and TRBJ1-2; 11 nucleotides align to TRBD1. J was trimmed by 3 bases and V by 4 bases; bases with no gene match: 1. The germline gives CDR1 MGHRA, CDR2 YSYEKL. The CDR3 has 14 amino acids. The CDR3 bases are TGCGCCAGCAGCCCGGGACAGGGGGACTATGGCTACACCTTC. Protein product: CASSPGQGDYGYTF.

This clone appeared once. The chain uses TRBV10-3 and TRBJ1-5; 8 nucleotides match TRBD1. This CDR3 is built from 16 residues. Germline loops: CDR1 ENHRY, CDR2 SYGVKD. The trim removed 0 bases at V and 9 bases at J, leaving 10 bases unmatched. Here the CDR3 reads CAISESTLQGARPQHF. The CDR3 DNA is TGTGCCATCAGTGAGTCGACTTTGCAGGGGGCCCGGCCCCAGCATTTT.

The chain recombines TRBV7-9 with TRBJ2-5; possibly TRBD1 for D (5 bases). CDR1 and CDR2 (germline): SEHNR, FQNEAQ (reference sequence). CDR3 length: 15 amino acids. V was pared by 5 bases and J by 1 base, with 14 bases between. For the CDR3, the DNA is TGTGCCAGCAGCCTTACCTCAGGGCTCCAAGAGACCCAGTACTTC. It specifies CASSLTSGLQETQYF.

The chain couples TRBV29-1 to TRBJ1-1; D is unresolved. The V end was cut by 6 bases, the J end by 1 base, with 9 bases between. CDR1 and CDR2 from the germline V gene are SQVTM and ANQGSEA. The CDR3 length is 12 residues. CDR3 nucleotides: TGCAGCGTGGACGCAGGGAACACTGAAGCTTTCTTT. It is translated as CSVDAGNTEAFF. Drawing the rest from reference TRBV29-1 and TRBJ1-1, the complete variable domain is SAVISQKPSRDICQRGTSLTIQCQVDSQVTMMFWYRQQPGQSLTLIATANQGSEATYESGFVIDKFPISRPNLTFSTLTVSNMSPEDSSIYLCSVDAGNTEAFFGQGTRLTVV.

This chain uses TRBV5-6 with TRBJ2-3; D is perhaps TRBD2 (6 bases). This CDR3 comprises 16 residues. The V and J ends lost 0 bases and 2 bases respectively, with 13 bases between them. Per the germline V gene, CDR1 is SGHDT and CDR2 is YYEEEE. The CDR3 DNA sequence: TGTGCCAGCAGCTTGGGAGGTGGGAGGCCCACAGATACGCAGTATTTT. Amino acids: CASSLGGGRPTDTQYF.